This T cell receptor (beta chain) was identified in a study of blood T cell repertoires in COVID-19. Study information: Material from acute and convalescent COVID-19 was sourced from the United States, Italy and Spain. Sources were T cells, B-cell-depleted T cells, or PBMCs; the material itself was cDNA or gDNA.

Germline V gene sequence: CDR1 SGHNT, CDR2 YYREEE (reference sequence). V was pared by 4 bases and J by 3 bases, with 10 bases between. This CDR3 has 13 amino acids. Study processing details: Reference gene primers were amplified, and this amplification served to estimate nucleated cell counts. Clones were read by immunoSEQ multiplex PCR, and TCRdb kept only the in-frame ones, dropping some. The V and J calls and clone size were taken over from that table, and D and trimming were inferred from the DNA. The sample carries just under 40,000 clones, over 80% recorded once. The sequencing input was peripheral blood. V usage is TRBV5-4 and J usage is TRBJ2-5; D is possibly TRBD2 (6 bases). The sequence was obtained from a man aged 45 to 65 with active or convalescent COVID-19. CDR3 coding DNA: TGTGCCAGCAGCCCGGGACTGGAAGAGACCCAGTACTTC. Translated, it gives CASSPGLEETQYF.